This T cell receptor (beta chain) originates from a study of OX40 agonist ivuxolimab in advanced cancers. CDR3 length: 13 amino acids. V was cut by 3 bases and J by 6 bases, with 11 bases left in between. Germline CDR1 and CDR2: LNHNV and YYDKDF (reference sequence). Using immunoSEQ multiplex PCR, the repertoire was profiled, and TCRdb retains in-frame clones only, with some absent. Here the sample spans about 82,000 clones, over 80% being singletons. V usage is TRBV15 and J usage is TRBJ1-1; D gene ambiguous. The receptor's source is an adult with an advanced solid tumor such as melanoma, head and neck, liver or kidney cancer. The sample here was CD4+ or CD8+ T cells sorted from blood, taken in a trial of the OX40 agonist ivuxolimab. CDR3 DNA sequence: TGTGCCACCAGCAGGCGCCAAGACTCTGAAGCTTTCTTT. As protein: CATSRRQDSEAFF.